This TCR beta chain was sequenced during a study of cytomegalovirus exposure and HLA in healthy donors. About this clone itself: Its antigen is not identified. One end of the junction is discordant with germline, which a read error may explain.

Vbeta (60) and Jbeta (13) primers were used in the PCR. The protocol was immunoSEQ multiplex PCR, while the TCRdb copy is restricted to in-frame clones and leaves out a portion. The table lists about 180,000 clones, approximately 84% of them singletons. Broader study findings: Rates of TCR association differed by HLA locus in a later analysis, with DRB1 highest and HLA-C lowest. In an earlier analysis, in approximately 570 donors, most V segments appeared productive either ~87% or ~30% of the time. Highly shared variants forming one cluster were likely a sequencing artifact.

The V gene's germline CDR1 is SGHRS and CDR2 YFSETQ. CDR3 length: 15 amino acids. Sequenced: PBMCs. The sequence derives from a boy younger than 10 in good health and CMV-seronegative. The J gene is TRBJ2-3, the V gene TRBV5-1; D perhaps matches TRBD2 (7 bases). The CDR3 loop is CASSLGGPSTDTQYF. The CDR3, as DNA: TGCGCCAGCAGTTTGGGGGGGCCTTCCACAGATACGCAGTATTTT.